This T cell receptor (beta chain) was profiled in a study of blood T cell repertoires in COVID-19. Clones were read by immunoSEQ multiplex PCR, and TCRdb kept only the in-frame ones, dropping some. In the table there are 150,000 to 180,000 clones, approximately 86% of which are singletons. The CDR3 totals 14 residues. The germline gives CDR1 MDHEN, CDR2 SYDVKM. Between the trimmed V and J ends, which lost 8 bases and 2 bases, there was a span of 13 bases. Sample: peripheral blood. The chain uses TRBV28 and TRBJ1-3; D is perhaps TRBD1 (6 bases). This TCR came from a man aged 55 to 69 with COVID-19, enrolled during active disease. CDR3 nucleotide sequence: TGTGCCAGCCTGAGGGGGGGCACTGGAAACACCATATATTTT. Its translation is CASLRGGTGNTIYF.